Below are 22 T cell receptor beta chains sequenced from a single sample in a study of preoperative IRX-2 immunotherapy in early breast cancer. Using immunoSEQ multiplex PCR, the repertoire was profiled, and TCRdb retains in-frame clones only, with some absent. The sample lists about 28,000 clones, about four fifths occurring once. Described treatment: preoperative locoregional IRX-2 cytokine immunotherapy. This sample was obtained from a patient treated with IRX-2 immunotherapy. The receptor set was obtained from a human donor with breast cancer.

The rearrangement uses TRBV18 and TRBJ1-5, with TRBD2 identical over 8 bases. The last part of the DNA fits TRBJ2-3 better; the J call may be wrong. The CDR3 is 14 residues long. Germline V gene data show CDR1 as KGHSH and CDR2 as LQKENI. This CDR3 reads CASSAGEGNQPQYF. The CDR3 DNA follows: TGTGCCAGTTCAGCGGGGGAAGGCAATCAGCCCCAGTATTTT.

The chain recombines TRBV7-1 with TRBJ2-1; TRBD2 agrees at 7 bases. TRBV7-1 carries the ORF label, with uncertain function. The CDR3 is 13 residues long. V lost 5 bases and J lost 5; bases outside the gene matches: 3. CDR3 amino acids: CASSPGGNNEQFF. CDR3 sequence (DNA): TGTGCCAGCAGCCCGGGGGGAAACAATGAGCAGTTCTTC.

This clone showed up just once. This chain joins TRBV30 and TRBJ1-3; D is uncertain. Trimming removed 3 bases at V and 0 bases at J, with 12 bases between. This CDR3 spans 15 amino acids. Germline CDR1 is GTSNPN and CDR2 is SVGIG (reference sequence). CDR3 DNA sequence: TGTGCCTGGAGCCGGGAAGGGTTCTCTGGAAACACCATATATTTT. It translates to CAWSREGFSGNTIYF.

The chain carries TRBV7-8 and TRBJ2-7; 7 bases are a match to TRBD1. Germline loops: CDR1 SGHVS, CDR2 FQNEAQ. Losses at the gene ends were 5 bases for V and 5 bases for J; bases not matched to a gene: 6. The CDR3 loop spans 13 amino acids. In DNA, the CDR3 is TGTGCCAGCAGCGTGACAGGGTCAAACGAGCAGTACTTC. This gives the protein CASSVTGSNEQYF. Based on the CDR3 plus reference TRBV7-8 and TRBJ2-7, the full variable domain is GAGVSQSPRYKVAKRGQDVALRCDPISGHVSLFWYQQALGQGPEFLTYFQNEAQLDKSGLPSDRFFAERPEGSVSTLKIQRTQQEDSAVYLCASSVTGSNEQYFGPGTRLTVT.

The chain has TRBV11-3 and TRBJ1-4; D remains ambiguous. This CDR3 is built from 15 residues. Germline V CDR1 and CDR2: SGHNT, YENEEA. With 4 bases removed from V and 7 bases from J, the gap between germline ends came to 16 bases. The CDR3 nucleotides read TGTGCCAGCAGCTCTTACTTCACATCCTTTGAAAAACTGTTTTTT. Amino acid sequence: CASSSYFTSFEKLFF. Full variable domain (missing parts from reference TRBV11-3 and TRBJ1-4): EAGVVQSPRYKIIEKKQPVAFWCNPISGHNTLYWYLQNLGQGPELLIRYENEEAVDDSQLPKDRFSAERLKGVDSTLKIQPAELGDSAVYLCASSSYFTSFEKLFFGSGTQLSVL.

The chain employs TRBV6-8 and TRBJ2-7; 11 bases align to TRBD2. The CDR3 sequence is 14 residues long. Germline assignment: CDR1 MNHGY and CDR2 SAAAGT. Germline trimming cut 6 bases from V and 4 bases from J; bases unmatched to any gene: 5. CDR3 in amino acids: CASRPSGGSYEQYF. CDR3 nucleotide sequence: TGTGCCAGCAGACCTAGCGGGGGGTCATACGAGCAGTACTTC.

The chain recombines TRBV11-3 with TRBJ1-3, with a weak D call TRBD1 (5 bases). Germline lookup yields CDR1 SGHNT and CDR2 YENEEA. The length of the CDR3 is 17 residues. The ends were cut back, 5 bases at V and 1 base at J, with 18 bases in the middle. In DNA, the CDR3 is TGTGCCAGCAGCCCACGACTGGGGGGGAGTTCTGGAAACACCATATATTTT. This codes for CASSPRLGGSSGNTIYF.

This clone was seen only once. Written as DNA, the CDR3 is TGTGCCAGCAGCTTCGGCAGGAACACTGAAGCTTTCTTT. Encoded protein: CASSFGRNTEAFF. The chain employs TRBV7-8 and TRBJ1-1; unclear D gene. The germline V gene has CDR1 SGHVS and CDR2 FQNEAQ. The CDR3 loop spans 13 amino acids. Trimming took 3 bases from V and 1 from J, leaving 6 bases between them.

This clone came up a few times. V usage is TRBV30 and J usage is TRBJ1-1, with 7 bases matching TRBD1. Germline-derived CDR1 and CDR2 are GTSNPN and SVGIG (reference sequence). The CDR3 sequence is 17 residues long. V was pared by 4 bases and J by 0 bases, with 14 bases of the junction left unmatched. CDR3 nucleotide sequence: TGTGCCTGGAAACGGGGTCTCCGGGGACAGATGAACACTGAAGCTTTCTTT. This sequence encodes CAWKRGLRGQMNTEAFF.

The rearrangement uses TRBV15 and TRBJ2-7; 7 bases align to TRBD1. Germline V gene sequence: CDR1 LNHNV, CDR2 YYDKDF (reference sequence). J lost 9 bases, V lost 1 base, and 9 bases had no gene match. This CDR3 contains 14 residues. CDR3 bases: TGTGCCACCAGCAGAGTAAGGGACAGTGTGGTGCAGTACTTC. Translating it yields CATSRVRDSVVQYF.

The chain combines TRBV6-8 with TRBJ1-2, with D possibly TRBD1 on 5 matching bases. The ends were cut back, 2 bases at V and 4 bases at J, with 8 bases in the middle. Germline loops: CDR1 MNHGY, CDR2 SAAAGT. There are 13 residues in the CDR3. DNA for the CDR3: TGTGCCAGCAGTTACGACAGCCGCTATGGCTACACCTTC. This codes for CASSYDSRYGYTF.

This chain joins TRBV6-8 and TRBJ2-7; 7 nucleotides agree with TRBD1. This CDR3 is 15 amino acids long. V lost 6 bases and J lost 0; bases outside the gene matches: 8. Germline lookup yields CDR1 MNHGY and CDR2 SAAAGT. The CDR3 is CASSPRAGGSYEQYF. CDR3 nucleotides: TGTGCCAGCAGCCCTCGGGCAGGGGGCTCCTACGAGCAGTACTTC.

V usage is TRBV6-8 and J usage is TRBJ1-1, with unresolved D. Germline CDR1 MNHGY, CDR2 SAAAGT. The CDR3 length is 13 residues. V lost 10 bases to trimming and J lost 1 base, with 13 bases between them. CDR3 bases: TGTGCCATCAACCTCAGGCCGAACACTGAAGCTTTCTTT. This sequence encodes CAINLRPNTEAFF.

The rearrangement uses TRBV29-1 and TRBJ2-2, with D possibly TRBD1 on 6 matching bases. Trimming took off 1 base at V and 1 base at J, with 7 bases between the two ends. Germline V gene lookup returns CDR1 SQVTM and CDR2 ANQGSEA. This CDR3 is 14 amino acids long. This CDR3 reads CSVEGGRNTGELFF. The DNA of the CDR3 is TGCAGCGTTGAAGGGGGGCGGAACACCGGGGAGCTGTTTTTT.

This clone has only one observation. The chain employs TRBV5-1 and TRBJ1-2; D not resolved. The V end was cut by 1 base, the J end by 0 bases, with 22 bases between. CDR1 and CDR2 from the germline V gene are SGHRS and YFSETQ. The CDR3 extends over 19 amino acids. For the CDR3, the DNA is TGCGCCAGCAGCTTGTGGAGCTTGAGCTCGCCAACTACTAACTATGGCTACACCTTC. It codes for CASSLWSLSSPTTNYGYTF.

This clone appeared a few times. The rearrangement uses TRBV11-3 and TRBJ1-5; 10 bases are shared with TRBD1. Germline V CDR1 and CDR2: SGHNT, YENEEA. V was clipped by 7 bases and J by 6 bases; unmatched bases: 12. The CDR3 is 16 residues long. The CDR3 DNA is TGTGCCAGCATCCTCCTTCGACAGGGGGCACTTCAGCCCCAGCATTTT. Amino acid sequence: CASILLRQGALQPQHF.

This clone was seen a few times. The genes are TRBV11-3 and TRBJ2-7, with 7 bases fitting TRBD2. Germline values: CDR1 SGHNT, CDR2 YENEEA. V trimming: 4 bases; J trimming: 2 bases; junction bases outside the gene matches: 11. The CDR3 has 16 amino acids. Here the CDR3 reads CASSSYSGGGAYEQYF. The CDR3 DNA reads TGTGCCAGCAGCTCATACAGTGGGGGAGGGGCCTACGAGCAGTACTTC. The entire variable domain, with the rest obtained from reference TRBV11-3 and TRBJ2-7, is as follows: EAGVVQSPRYKIIEKKQPVAFWCNPISGHNTLYWYLQNLGQGPELLIRYENEEAVDDSQLPKDRFSAERLKGVDSTLKIQPAELGDSAVYLCASSSYSGGGAYEQYFGPGTRLTVT.

The V and J genes are TRBV6-8 and TRBJ2-2; D is undetermined. This CDR3 region has 16 residues. Per germline, CDR1 MNHGY and CDR2 SAAAGT. Between the trimmed V and J ends, which lost 5 bases and 0 bases, there was a span of 13 bases. The CDR3 is CASSRIPVPNTGELFF. In nucleotides, the CDR3 is TGTGCCAGCAGTCGGATCCCAGTGCCGAACACCGGGGAGCTGTTTTTT.

The chain couples TRBV15 to TRBJ2-3; TRBD2 matches 11 bases. CDR1 is LNHNV, CDR2 YYDKDF, per germline (reference sequence). The CDR3 contains 16 residues. The junction had 2 bases not matched to a gene; V was cut back by 0 bases and J by 3 bases. CDR3 region: CATSRDSGGATDTQYF. The CDR3 coding sequence is TGTGCCACCAGCAGAGATAGCGGGGGGGCAACAGATACGCAGTATTTT.

This chain links TRBV11-3 with TRBJ2-2; 9 positions agree with TRBD2. The J segment lost 4 bases and the V segment lost 5 bases, leaving 5 bases of the junction unmatched. The CDR3 loop spans 15 amino acids. CDR1 is SGHNT and CDR2 is YENEEA in the germline V gene. The DNA for the CDR3 is TGTGCCAGCAGCCCGGGACTAGCCCGCACCGGGGAGCTGTTTTTT. Its protein product is CASSPGLARTGELFF.

The chain uses TRBV11-3 and TRBJ1-1; possibly TRBD1 for D (6 bases). Trimming shortened V by 5 bases and J by 4 bases, and 17 bases separated the two germline ends. This CDR3 has 15 amino acids. Per germline, CDR1 SGHNT and CDR2 YENEEA. The CDR3 bases are TGTGCCAGCAGCACTGGAGGTGGGGGGGCCACTGAAGCTTTCTTT. This codes for CASSTGGGGATEAFF.

The chain couples TRBV5-1 to TRBJ1-5, with TRBD1 matching 11 bases. Germline V gene lookup returns CDR1 SGHRS and CDR2 YFSETQ. CDR3 length: 14 amino acids. V lost 3 bases and J lost 5; bases outside the gene matches: 1. The CDR3 sequence: CASSSGQGDQPQHF. In nucleotides, the CDR3 is TGCGCCAGCAGCTCGGGACAGGGGGATCAGCCCCAGCATTTT.